One and the same sample provided the 2 T cell receptor beta chains below, sequenced in a study of beta chain features in type 1 diabetes. Findings and caveats of the study: For Type 1 diabetes patients, all four CD4+ subsets carried TCRB CDR3s that were moderately but significantly shorter.

No cognate antigen is known for these TCRs. Isolated RNA was reverse transcribed in full, so expressed TCRB transcripts were sequenced. TCRdb's copy holds only in-frame clones and misses some; the assay was immunoSEQ multiplex PCR. The profile shows about 170,000 clones, roughly 8% of them singletons. The sequenced material came from central memory CD4+ T cells from blood. Receptor source: a woman aged 40 to 50 with type 1 diabetes.

There are a few counts of this clone. This rearrangement joins TRBV29-1 to TRBJ1-5; no clear D gene. Germline CDR1 and CDR2: SQVTM and ANQGSEA. The CDR3 has 15 residues. The germline V and J ends were trimmed by 4 bases and 2 bases, with 15 bases remaining between them. The CDR3 DNA reads TGCAGCGTTGGTGGAGGCGGGTCCGGCAATCAGCCCCAGCATTTT. Translated, it gives CSVGGGGSGNQPQHF.

This rearrangement joins TRBV30 to TRBJ1-2; 8 nucleotides match TRBD1. Trimming took 2 bases from V and 4 from J; bases not matched to a gene: 3. Looked up from germline, CDR1 is GTSNPN and CDR2 is SVGIG (reference sequence). The CDR3 is made up of 13 amino acids. CDR3 region: CAWSPDRGYGYTF. For the CDR3, the DNA is TGTGCCTGGAGTCCTGACAGGGGCTATGGCTACACCTTC.